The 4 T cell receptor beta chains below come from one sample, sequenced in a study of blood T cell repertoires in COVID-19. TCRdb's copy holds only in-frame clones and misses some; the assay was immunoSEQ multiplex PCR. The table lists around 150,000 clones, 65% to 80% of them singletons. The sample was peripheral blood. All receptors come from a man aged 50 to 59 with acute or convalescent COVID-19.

CDR3 sequence (DNA): TGTGCCAGCAGCCAAGAAGGCAGGACAGGGGCCAACGTCCTGACTTTC. It is translated as CASSQEGRTGANVLTF. The chain employs TRBV3-1 (or the pseudogene TRBV3-2) and TRBJ2-6, with a weak D call TRBD1 (5 bases). Looked up from germline, CDR1 is LGHDT and CDR2 is YNNKEL (reference sequence). The CDR3 runs 16 residues. Trimming left V 0 bases short and J 4 bases short, with 10 bases between.

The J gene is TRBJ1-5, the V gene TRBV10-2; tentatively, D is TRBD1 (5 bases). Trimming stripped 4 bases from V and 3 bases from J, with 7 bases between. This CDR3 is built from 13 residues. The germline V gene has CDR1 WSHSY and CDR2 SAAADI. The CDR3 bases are TGCGCCAGCAGTGGACAGCTCAATCAGCCCCAGCATTTT. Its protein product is CASSGQLNQPQHF.

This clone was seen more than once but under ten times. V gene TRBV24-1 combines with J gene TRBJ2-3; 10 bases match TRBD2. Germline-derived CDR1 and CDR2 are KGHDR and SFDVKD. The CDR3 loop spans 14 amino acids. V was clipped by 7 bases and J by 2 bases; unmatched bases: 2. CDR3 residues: CATRTSGFTDTQYF. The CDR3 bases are TGTGCCACCAGGACTAGCGGGTTCACAGATACGCAGTATTTT.

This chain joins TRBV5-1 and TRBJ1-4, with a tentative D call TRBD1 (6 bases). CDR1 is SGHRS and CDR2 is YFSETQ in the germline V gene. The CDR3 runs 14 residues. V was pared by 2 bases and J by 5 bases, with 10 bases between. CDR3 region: CASSLGGSNEKLFF. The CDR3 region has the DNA TGCGCCAGCAGCTTAGGGGGATCCAATGAAAAACTGTTTTTT.